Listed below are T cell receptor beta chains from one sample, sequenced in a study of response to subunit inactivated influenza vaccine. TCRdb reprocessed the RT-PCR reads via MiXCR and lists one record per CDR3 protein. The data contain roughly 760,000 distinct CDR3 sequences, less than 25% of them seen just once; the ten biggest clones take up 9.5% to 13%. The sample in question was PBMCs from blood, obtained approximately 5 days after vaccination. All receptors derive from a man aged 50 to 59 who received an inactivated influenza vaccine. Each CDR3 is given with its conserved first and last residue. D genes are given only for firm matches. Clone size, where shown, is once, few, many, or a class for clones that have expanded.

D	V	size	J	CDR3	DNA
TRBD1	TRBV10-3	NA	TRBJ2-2	CAIRAGTGDPGELFF	TGTGCCATCAGAGCCGGGACAGGGGATCCCGGGGAGCTGTTTTTT
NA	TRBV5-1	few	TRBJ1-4	CASSLRGSEKLFF	TGCGCCAGCAGCTTGCGGGGGAGTGAAAAACTGTTTTTT
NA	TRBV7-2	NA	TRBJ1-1	CASSSGGTGFRTEAFF	TGTGCCAGCAGCTCTGGGGGTACAGGTTTTAGGACTGAAGCTTTCTTT
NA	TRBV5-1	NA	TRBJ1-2	CASSLESLGVYTF	TGCGCCAGCAGCTTGGAGAGTCTGGGAGTCTACACCTTC
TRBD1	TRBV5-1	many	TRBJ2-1	CASSLGGQGTNEQFF	TGCGCCAGCAGCTTGGGAGGACAGGGGACCAATGAGCAGTTCTTC
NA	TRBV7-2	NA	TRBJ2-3	CASSPRYLANTDTQYF	TGTGCCAGCAGCCCCAGATATTTAGCCAACACAGATACGCAGTATTTT
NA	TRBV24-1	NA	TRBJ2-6	CATGGAGGANVLTF	TGTGCCACCGGTGGGGCTGGTGGGGCCAACGTCCTGACTTTC
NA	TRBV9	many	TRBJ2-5	CASSVGVFRETQYF	TGTGCCAGCAGCGTAGGGGTTTTTCGGGAGACCCAGTACTTC
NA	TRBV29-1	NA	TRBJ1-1	CSVAGRLATEAFF	TGCAGCGTCGCTGGACGTCTAGCCACCGAAGCTTTCTTT
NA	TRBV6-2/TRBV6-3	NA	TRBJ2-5	CASTLGSGETQYF	TGTGCCAGCACCCTTGGTTCCGGGGAGACCCAGTACTTC
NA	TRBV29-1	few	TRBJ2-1	CSVLDYNEQFF	TGCAGCGTTCTGGACTACAATGAGCAGTTCTTC
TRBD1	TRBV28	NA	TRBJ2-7	CASTRQGERGEQYF	TGTGCCTCGACAAGACAGGGTGAGAGAGGCGAGCAGTACTTC
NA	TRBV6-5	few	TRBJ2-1	CASSYSIRDDEQFF	TGTGCCAGCAGTTACTCAATCCGGGATGATGAGCAGTTCTTC
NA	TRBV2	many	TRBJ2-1	CATLIRGGPSNEQFF	TGTGCCACGTTAATAAGGGGGGGGCCGAGTAATGAGCAGTTCTTC
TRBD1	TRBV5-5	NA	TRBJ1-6	CASRSSSQGYNSPLHF	TGTGCCAGCAGGTCCAGTTCACAGGGGTACAATTCACCCCTCCACTTT
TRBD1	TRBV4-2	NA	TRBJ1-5	CASSQEFRGPDNQPQHF	TGTGCCAGCAGCCAGGAGTTTAGGGGGCCGGATAATCAGCCCCAGCATTTT
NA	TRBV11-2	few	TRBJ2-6	CASSHFSGSGDSGANVLTF	TGTGCCAGCAGCCACTTTTCGGGCAGTGGGGACTCTGGGGCCAACGTCCTGACTTTC
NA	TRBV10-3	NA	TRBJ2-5	CAIRGQAETQYF	TGTGCCATCAGGGGCCAAGCGGAGACCCAGTACTTC
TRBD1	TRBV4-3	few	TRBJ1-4	CASSPGRDRAEKLFF	TGCGCCAGCAGCCCCGGGCGGGACAGGGCTGAAAAACTGTTTTTT
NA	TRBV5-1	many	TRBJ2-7	CASGKDPYEQYF	TGCGCCAGCGGCAAGGACCCCTACGAGCAGTACTTC
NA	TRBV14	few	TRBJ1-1	CASSQPGQSPLPEAFF	TGTGCCAGCAGCCAGCCCGGACAGTCGCCGTTACCTGAAGCTTTCTTT
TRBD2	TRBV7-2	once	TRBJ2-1	CASSPRTSGARLEQFF	TGTGCCAGCAGCCCCCGGACTAGCGGGGCCCGGCTGGAGCAGTTCTTC
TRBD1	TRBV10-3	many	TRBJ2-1	CAISGTGDNEQFF	TGTGCCATCAGTGGAACAGGGGACAATGAGCAGTTCTTC
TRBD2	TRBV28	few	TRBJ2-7	CASSLRRPGGPYEQYF	TGTGCCAGCAGTTTACGGAGGCCGGGAGGGCCCTACGAGCAGTACTTC
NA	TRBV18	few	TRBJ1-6	CATSRQKDNSPLHF	TGTGCCACCTCTCGACAGAAAGATAATTCACCCCTCCACTTT
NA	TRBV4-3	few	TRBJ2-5	CASSQEPGGLQETQYF	TGCGCCAGCAGCCAAGAACCAGGGGGACTACAAGAGACCCAGTACTTC
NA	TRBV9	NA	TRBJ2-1	CASSVTGVVHEQFF	TGTGCCAGCAGCGTTACGGGAGTCGTCCATGAGCAGTTCTTC